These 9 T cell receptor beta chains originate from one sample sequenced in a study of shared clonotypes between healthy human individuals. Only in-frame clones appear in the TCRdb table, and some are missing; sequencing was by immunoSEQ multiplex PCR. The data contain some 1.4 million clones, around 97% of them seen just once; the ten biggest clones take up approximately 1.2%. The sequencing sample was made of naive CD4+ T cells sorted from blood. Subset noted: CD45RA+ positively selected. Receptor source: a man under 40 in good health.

CDR3 protein: CASSPRAATGDEKLFF. CDR3 in DNA: TGTGCCAGCTCACCACGAGCGGCCACAGGGGATGAAAAACTGTTTTTT. The chain couples TRBV18 to TRBJ1-4, with TRBD1 matching 7 bases. V was pared by 1 base and J by 6 bases, with 8 bases of the junction left unmatched. The CDR3 contains 16 residues. Germline CDR1 KGHSH, CDR2 LQKENI.

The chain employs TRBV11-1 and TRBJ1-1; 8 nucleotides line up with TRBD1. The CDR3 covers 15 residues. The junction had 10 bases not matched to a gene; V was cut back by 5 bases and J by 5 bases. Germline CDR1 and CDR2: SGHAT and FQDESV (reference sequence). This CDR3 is CASSIYRGEGTEAFF. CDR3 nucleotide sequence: TGTGCCAGCAGCATTTACAGGGGGGAAGGTACTGAAGCTTTCTTT.

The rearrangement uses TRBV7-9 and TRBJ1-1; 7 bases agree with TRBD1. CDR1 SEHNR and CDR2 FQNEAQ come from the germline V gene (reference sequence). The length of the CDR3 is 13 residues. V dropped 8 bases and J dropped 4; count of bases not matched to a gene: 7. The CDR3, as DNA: TGTGCCAGCGAAATCAGGGGGGGCACTGAAGCTTTCTTT. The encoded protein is CASEIRGGTEAFF. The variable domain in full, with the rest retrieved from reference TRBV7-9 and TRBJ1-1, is DTGVSQNPRHKITKRGQNVTFRCDPISEHNRLYWYRQTLGQGPEFLTYFQNEAQLEKSRLLSDRFSAERPKGSFSTLEIQRTEQGDSAMYLCASEIRGGTEAFFGQGTRLTVV.

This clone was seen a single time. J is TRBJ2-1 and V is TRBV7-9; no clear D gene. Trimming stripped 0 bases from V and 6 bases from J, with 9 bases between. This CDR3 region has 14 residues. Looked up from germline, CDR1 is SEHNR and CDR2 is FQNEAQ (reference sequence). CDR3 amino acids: CASSLAQVANEQFF. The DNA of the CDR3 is TGTGCCAGCAGCTTAGCGCAGGTGGCCAATGAGCAGTTCTTC.

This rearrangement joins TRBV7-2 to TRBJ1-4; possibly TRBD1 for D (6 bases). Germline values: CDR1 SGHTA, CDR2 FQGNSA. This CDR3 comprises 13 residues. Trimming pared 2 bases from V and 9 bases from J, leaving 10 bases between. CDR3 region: CASSLSDSQKLFF. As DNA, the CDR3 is TGTGCCAGCAGCTTATCGGACAGCCAAAAACTGTTTTTT.

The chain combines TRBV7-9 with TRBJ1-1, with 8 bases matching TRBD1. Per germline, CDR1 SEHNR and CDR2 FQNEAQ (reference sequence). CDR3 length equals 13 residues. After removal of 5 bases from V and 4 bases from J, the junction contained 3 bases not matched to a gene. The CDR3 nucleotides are TGTGCCAGCAGCCGACAGGGGAGCACTGAAGCTTTCTTT. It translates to CASSRQGSTEAFF.

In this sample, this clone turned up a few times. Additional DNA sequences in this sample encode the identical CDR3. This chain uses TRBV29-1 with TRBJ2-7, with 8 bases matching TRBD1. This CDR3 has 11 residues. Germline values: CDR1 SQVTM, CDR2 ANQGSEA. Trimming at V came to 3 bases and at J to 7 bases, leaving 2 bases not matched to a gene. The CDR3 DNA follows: TGCAGCGTTGAGACAGGGGATGAGCAGTACTTC. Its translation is CSVETGDEQYF.

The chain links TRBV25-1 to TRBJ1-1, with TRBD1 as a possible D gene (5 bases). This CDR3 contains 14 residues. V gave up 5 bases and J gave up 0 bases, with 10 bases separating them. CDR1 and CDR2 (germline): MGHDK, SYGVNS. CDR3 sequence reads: CASSMRGMNTEAFF. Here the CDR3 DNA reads TGTGCCAGCAGTATGAGGGGAATGAACACTGAAGCTTTCTTT.

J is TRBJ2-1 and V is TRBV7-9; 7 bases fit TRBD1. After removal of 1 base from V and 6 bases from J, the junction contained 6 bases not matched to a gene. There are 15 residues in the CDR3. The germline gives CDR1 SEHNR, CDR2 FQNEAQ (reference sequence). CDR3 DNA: TGTGCCAGCAGCTTAGTACAGGGGATAGGCAATGAGCAGTTCTTC. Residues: CASSLVQGIGNEQFF.